The T cell receptor beta chain under discussion was sequenced for a study of regulatory T cells in long-lasting Graves disease. The authors built TCR beta libraries using iRepertoire HTBI primers and Arm-PCR of CDR3 regions. Each CDR3 protein is one row after TCRdb ran MiXCR on the multiplex PCR reads. Altogether some 410,000 distinct CDR3 sequences are present, approximately 16% being singletons, with the ten largest covering around 10%. Ten or more counts support this clonotype. Time point noted: newly diagnosed GD, antithyroid drugs for less than 3 months. Preparation of the TCR library used RNA extracted from PBMCs. V was shortened by 2 bases and J by 0 bases, with 7 bases between the two germline ends. The length of the CDR3 is 13 residues. CDR1 is SQVTM, CDR2 ANQGSEA, per germline. This sample also belongs to another study, concerning T cells in Graves' hyperthyroidism and ophthalmopathy. This second study says: The TCR CDR3 first-round RT-PCR relied on the HTBI primer set.

The TCR sequence derives from a woman in her twenties or thirties with Graves disease. V and J are TRBV29-1 and TRBJ1-1; D gene unclear. The sequencing here drew on peripheral blood mononuclear cells (PBMCs), taken at new diagnosis, from a patient treated with antithyroid drugs. In nucleotides, the CDR3 is TGCAGCGTTGAATGGGGAATGAACACTGAAGCTTTCTTT. Residues: CSVEWGMNTEAFF. The whole variable domain, remainder taken from reference TRBV29-1 and TRBJ1-1, is SAVISQKPSRDICQRGTSLTIQCQVDSQVTMMFWYRQQPGQSLTLIATANQGSEATYESGFVIDKFPISRPNLTFSTLTVSNMSPEDSSIYLCSVEWGMNTEAFFGQGTRLTVV.